The 10 T cell receptor beta chains presented below share a single source sample, sequenced in a study of blood T cell repertoires in COVID-19. Assay used: immunoSEQ multiplex PCR; TCRdb lists only in-frame clones, some missing. This sample has tens of thousands of clones, with 86% found just once. Specimen: peripheral blood. The receptors stem from a woman of 80 years or more with acute or convalescent COVID-19.

This clone was counted once. J is TRBJ1-1 and V is TRBV12-3 or TRBV12-4; possibly TRBD1 for D (6 bases). This CDR3 region has 13 residues. V gave up 3 bases and J gave up 4 bases, with 9 bases separating them. The CDR3 loop is CASSLQGSTEAFF. The CDR3, as DNA: TGTGCCAGCAGTTTGCAGGGGAGCACTGAAGCTTTCTTT.

The chain carries TRBV3-1 (or the pseudogene TRBV3-2) and TRBJ1-2, with D maybe TRBD1 (5 bases). The CDR3 length is 14 residues. Germline V CDR1 and CDR2: LGHDT, YNNKEL (reference sequence). The germline V and J ends were trimmed by 3 bases and 4 bases, with 12 bases remaining between them. The chain's CDR3 is CASSQQGRAYGYTF. In nucleotides, the CDR3 is TGTGCCAGCAGCCAGCAGGGTAGAGCCTATGGCTACACCTTC.

The chain links TRBV11-2 to TRBJ2-3; tentative D call: TRBD2 (5 bases). This CDR3 comprises 12 residues. Trimming stripped 6 bases from V and 8 bases from J, with 12 bases between. Germline lookup yields CDR1 SGHAT and CDR2 FQNNGV. CDR3 region: CASSPSGITQYF. CDR3 coding DNA: TGTGCCAGCAGTCCATCGGGGATTACGCAGTATTTT.

This chain joins TRBV6-1 and TRBJ1-5, with D possibly being TRBD1 (5 bases). The CDR3 spans 14 residues. The germline V and J ends were trimmed by 2 bases and 4 bases, with 9 bases remaining between them. Germline values: CDR1 MNHNS, CDR2 SASEGT. The CDR3 sequence is CASSEMTANQPQHF. CDR3 in DNA: TGTGCCAGCAGTGAAATGACAGCGAATCAGCCCCAGCATTTT.

The chain links TRBV5-1 to TRBJ1-1; no definite D call. Trimming pared 3 bases from V and 1 base from J, leaving 10 bases between. The CDR3 contains 14 residues. Germline V gene sequence: CDR1 SGHRS, CDR2 YFSETQ. As DNA, the CDR3 is TGCGCCAGCAGCTCCGGCGGGCCGAACACTGAAGCTTTCTTT. Translating it yields CASSSGGPNTEAFF.

The chain is built from TRBV6-6 and TRBJ2-7; TRBD1 agrees at 7 bases. The CDR3 runs to 13 residues. V dropped 8 bases and J dropped 1; count of bases not matched to a gene: 5. Germline CDR1 MNHNY, CDR2 SVGAGI (reference sequence). CDR3 bases: TGTGCCAGCGGACGGGACAGTTCCTACGAGCAGTACTTC. It specifies CASGRDSSYEQYF.

The V and J genes are TRBV10-3 and TRBJ2-1, with 8 nucleotides matching TRBD1. The CDR3 covers 14 residues. Germline values: CDR1 ENHRY, CDR2 SYGVKD. The V gene end was trimmed by 2 bases and the J gene end by 8 bases; junction bases not matched to a gene: 5. For the CDR3, the DNA is TGTGCCATCAGTGAGCCGACAGGGGAGGATGAGCAGTTCTTC. The encoded protein is CAISEPTGEDEQFF.

The genes are TRBV13 and TRBJ1-1; D is unresolved. Germline values: CDR1 PRHDT, CDR2 FYEKMQ (reference sequence). The CDR3 runs to 12 residues. Trimming cost V 5 bases and J 10 bases, with 14 bases left between them. CDR3 bases: TGTGCCAGCAGCCCCCGGGGAGGGTTAGCTTTCTTT. Translating gives CASSPRGGLAFF.

This rearrangement joins TRBV7-6 to TRBJ2-5; TRBD2 matches 14 bases. Germline trimming cut 7 bases from V and 5 bases from J; bases unmatched to any gene: 6. This CDR3 has 15 amino acids. Germline CDR1 is SGHVS and CDR2 is FNYEAQ. The CDR3 spells CASTRTSGGRETQYF. The CDR3 region has the DNA TGTGCCAGCACCCGGACTAGCGGGGGGAGGGAGACCCAGTACTTC.

V is TRBV6-5 and J is TRBJ1-6, with unresolved D. V was pared by 7 bases and J by 6 bases, with 13 bases between. The CDR3 consists of 14 residues. Germline CDR1 reads MNHEY; CDR2 reads SVGAGI. The CDR3 here is CASTEGYSNSPLHF. The CDR3 DNA reads as TGTGCCAGCACAGAAGGTTACAGTAATTCACCCCTCCACTTT.